This TCR beta chain was captured in a study of PD-1 blockade in mismatch repair-deficient tumors. Study-level results: Rapid post-treatment expansion, then contraction, generally preceding radiologic response, marked tumor-resident clones.

All patients were mismatch repair deficient, assessed by either PCR or immunohistochemistry. The TCR-sequenced patients were a few responders to pembrolizumab. Only in-frame clones appear in the TCRdb table, and some are missing; sequencing was by immunoSEQ multiplex PCR. The sample lists 35,000 to 45,000 clones; approximately 84% were seen once. Germline CDR1 SGDLS, CDR2 YYNGEE. The CDR3 runs 13 residues. Trimming removed 2 bases at V and 4 bases at J, with 6 bases between. Points on this clone: Its antigen is not known.

The material sequenced was peripheral blood, taken 76 weeks after starting pembrolizumab. The source is an adult with mismatch repair-deficient cancer. The chain employs TRBV9 and TRBJ2-2; D gene unclear. The CDR3 sequence: CASSVDSTGELFF. In DNA, the CDR3 is TGTGCCAGCAGCGTCGATAGCACCGGGGAGCTGTTTTTT.